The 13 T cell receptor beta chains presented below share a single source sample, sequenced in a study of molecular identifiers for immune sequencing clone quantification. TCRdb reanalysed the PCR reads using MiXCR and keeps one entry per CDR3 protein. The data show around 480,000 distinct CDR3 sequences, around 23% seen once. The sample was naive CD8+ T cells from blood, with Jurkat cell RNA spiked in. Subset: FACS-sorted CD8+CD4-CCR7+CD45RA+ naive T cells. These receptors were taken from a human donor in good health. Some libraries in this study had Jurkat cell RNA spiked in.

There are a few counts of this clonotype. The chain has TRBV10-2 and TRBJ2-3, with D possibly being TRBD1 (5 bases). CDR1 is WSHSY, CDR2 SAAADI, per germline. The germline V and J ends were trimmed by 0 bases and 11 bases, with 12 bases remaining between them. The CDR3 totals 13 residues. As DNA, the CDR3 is TGCGCCAGCAGTGAGTCGGGGCAGCGAATGCAGTATTTT. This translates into CASSESGQRMQYF.

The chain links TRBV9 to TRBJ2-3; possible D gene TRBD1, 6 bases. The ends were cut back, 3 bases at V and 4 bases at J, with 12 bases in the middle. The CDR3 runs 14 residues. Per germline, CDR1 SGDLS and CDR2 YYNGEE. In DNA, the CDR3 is TGTGCCAGCAGCGGGGACAAGGGGCCAGATACGCAGTATTTT. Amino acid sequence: CASSGDKGPDTQYF. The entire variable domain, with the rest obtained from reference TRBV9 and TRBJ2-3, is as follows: DSGVTQTPKHLITATGQRVTLRCSPRSGDLSVYWYQQSLDQGLQFLIQYYNGEERAKGNILERFSAQQFPDLHSELNLSSLELGDSALYFCASSGDKGPDTQYFGPGTRLTVL.

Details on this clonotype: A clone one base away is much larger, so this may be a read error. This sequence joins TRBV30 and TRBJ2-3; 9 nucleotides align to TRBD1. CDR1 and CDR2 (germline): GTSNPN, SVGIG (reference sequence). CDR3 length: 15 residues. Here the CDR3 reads CAWSPRDRVTDAQYF. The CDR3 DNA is TGTGCCTGGAGTCCCCGGGACAGGGTTACAGATGCGCAGTATTTT.

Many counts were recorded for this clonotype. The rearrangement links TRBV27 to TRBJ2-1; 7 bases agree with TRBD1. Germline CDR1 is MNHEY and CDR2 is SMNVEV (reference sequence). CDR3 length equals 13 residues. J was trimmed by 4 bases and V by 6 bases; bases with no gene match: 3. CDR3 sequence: CASRHRGYNEQFF. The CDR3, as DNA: TGTGCCAGCAGGCACAGGGGTTACAATGAGCAGTTCTTC.

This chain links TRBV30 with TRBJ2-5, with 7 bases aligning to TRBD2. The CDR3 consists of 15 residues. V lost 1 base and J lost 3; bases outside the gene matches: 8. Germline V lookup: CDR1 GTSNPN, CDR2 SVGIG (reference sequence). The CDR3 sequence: CAWSGLRDYKETQYF. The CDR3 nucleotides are TGTGCCTGGAGTGGTCTCCGGGACTACAAAGAGACCCAGTACTTC.

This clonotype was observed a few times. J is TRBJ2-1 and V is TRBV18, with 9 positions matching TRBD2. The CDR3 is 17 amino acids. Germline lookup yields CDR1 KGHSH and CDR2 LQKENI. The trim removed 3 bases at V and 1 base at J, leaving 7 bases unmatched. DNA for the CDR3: TGTGCCAGCTCACCCGAATGGACTAGCGCGTCCTACAATGAGCAGTTCTTC. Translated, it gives CASSPEWTSASYNEQFF.

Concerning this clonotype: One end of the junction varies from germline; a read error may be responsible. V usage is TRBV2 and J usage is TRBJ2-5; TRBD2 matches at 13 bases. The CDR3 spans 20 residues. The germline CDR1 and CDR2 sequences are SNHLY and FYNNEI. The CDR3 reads CASSDAGLAGNKLRQATQYF. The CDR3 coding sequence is TGTGCCAGCAGTGACGCGGGACTAGCGGGGAATAAGCTTCGCCAAGCGACCCAGTACTTC.

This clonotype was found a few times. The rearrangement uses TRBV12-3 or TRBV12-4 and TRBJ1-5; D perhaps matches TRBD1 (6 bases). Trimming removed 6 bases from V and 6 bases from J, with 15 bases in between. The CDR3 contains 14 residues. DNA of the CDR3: TGTGCCAGCAGCGAACAGGGTCGCGGTCAGCCCCAGCATTTT. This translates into CASSEQGRGQPQHF.

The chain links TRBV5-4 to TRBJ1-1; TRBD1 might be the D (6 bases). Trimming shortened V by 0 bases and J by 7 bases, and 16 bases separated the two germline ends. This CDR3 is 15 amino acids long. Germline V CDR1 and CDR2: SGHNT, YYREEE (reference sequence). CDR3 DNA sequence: TGTGCCAGCAGCTTGGGATGGCGACAGGTCAATGAAGCTTTCTTT. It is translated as CASSLGWRQVNEAFF.

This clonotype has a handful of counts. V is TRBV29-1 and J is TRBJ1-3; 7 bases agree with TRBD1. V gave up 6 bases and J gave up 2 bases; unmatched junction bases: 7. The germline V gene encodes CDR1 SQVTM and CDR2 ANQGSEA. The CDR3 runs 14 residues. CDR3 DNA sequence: TGCAGCGTGGGAAACAGGGGAACTGGAAACACCATATATTTT. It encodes CSVGNRGTGNTIYF.

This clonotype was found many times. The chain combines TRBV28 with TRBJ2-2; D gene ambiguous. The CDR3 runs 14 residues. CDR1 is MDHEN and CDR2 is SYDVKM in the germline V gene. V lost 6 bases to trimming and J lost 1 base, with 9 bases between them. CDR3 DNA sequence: TGTGCCAGCAGCCCCTCCCAGAACACCGGGGAGCTGTTTTTT. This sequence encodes CASSPSQNTGELFF.

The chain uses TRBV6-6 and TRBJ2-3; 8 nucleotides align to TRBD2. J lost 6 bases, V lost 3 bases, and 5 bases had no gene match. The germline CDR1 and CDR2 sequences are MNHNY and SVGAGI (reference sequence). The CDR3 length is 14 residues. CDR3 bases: TGTGCCAGCAGTTATGGCCGGGGGGGCGATACGCAGTATTTT. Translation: CASSYGRGGDTQYF.

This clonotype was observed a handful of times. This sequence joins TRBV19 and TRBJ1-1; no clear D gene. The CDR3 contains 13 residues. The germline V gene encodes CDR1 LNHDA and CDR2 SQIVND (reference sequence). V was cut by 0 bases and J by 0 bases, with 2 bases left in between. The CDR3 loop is CASSIDVNTEAFF. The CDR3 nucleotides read TGTGCCAGTAGTATAGACGTGAACACTGAAGCTTTCTTT.